Below, one TCR beta chain is given with its context. Antigen unknown. Cultured CD4+ T cell DNA underwent sequencing with the Oncomine TCR Beta short-read assay. TCRdb reanalysed the PCR reads using MiXCR and keeps one entry per CDR3 protein. The sample includes about 17,000 distinct CDR3 sequences, about three fifths of them seen just once. This entry is derived from a study of vaccination and CD4 T cells after COVID-19. Study at large: Spike peptides, overlapping and drawn from SARS-CoV-2, HCoV-NL63, HCoV-OC43 and HCoV-229E, were used to stimulate cells. Cultures designated as controls were supplied with a CEFX pool, an HIV-1 Nef pool, or no peptide.

This CDR3 comprises 16 residues. V shed 0 bases and J shed 0 bases, with 9 bases lying between them. Germline V gene sequence: CDR1 MNHEY, CDR2 SVGEGT. Indicated treatment: approximately 9-day PBMC culture with coronavirus spike peptide pools or control peptides (ViraFEST assay). The J gene is TRBJ2-1, the V gene TRBV6-2 or TRBV6-3; TRBD2 is a possible D gene (5 bases). The clonotype originates from a human donor who had recovered from COVID-19. Sequenced input: CD4+ T cells from blood, cultured in vitro. The CDR3 loop reads CASSYSRGSSYNEQFF. The CDR3 region has the DNA TGTGCCAGCAGTTACTCCCGGGGTAGCTCCTACAATGAGCAGTTCTTC.